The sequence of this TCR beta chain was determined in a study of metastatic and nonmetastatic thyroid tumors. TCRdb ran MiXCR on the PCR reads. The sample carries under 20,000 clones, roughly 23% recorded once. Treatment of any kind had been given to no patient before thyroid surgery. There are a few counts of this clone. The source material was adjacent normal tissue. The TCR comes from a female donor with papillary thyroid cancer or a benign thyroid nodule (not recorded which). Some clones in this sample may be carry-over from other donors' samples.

This CDR3 reads CASMKGEANVLTF. In DNA form, the CDR3 reads TGTGCCAGCATGAAGGGCGAGGCCAACGTCCTGACTTTC. This rearrangement joins TRBV2 to TRBJ2-6; no clear D. V was cut by 7 bases and J by 6 bases, with 10 bases left in between. This CDR3 has 13 amino acids. Germline values: CDR1 SNHLY, CDR2 FYNNEI. The variable domain in full, with the rest retrieved from reference TRBV2 and TRBJ2-6, is EPEVTQTPSHQVTQMGQEVILRCVPISNHLYFYWYRQILGQKVEFLVSFYNNEISEKSEIFDDQFSVERPDGSNFTLKIRSTKLEDSAMYFCASMKGEANVLTFGAGSRLTVL.